This T cell receptor beta chain was sequenced in a study of blood T cell repertoires in COVID-19. Study background: Sites across the United States, Italy and Spain contributed samples from acute and convalescent COVID-19.

As handled by the study authors: Researchers report that nucleated cell counts were estimated from reference gene primer amplification. Data came from immunoSEQ multiplex PCR; TCRdb stores just in-frame clones and leaves some out. V and J calls and clone size are those listed in that table; D and trimming were worked out from the DNA. Of over 130,000 clones listed, around 81% are singletons. V was trimmed by 2 bases and J by 2 bases, leaving 12 bases between them. The CDR3 runs 15 residues. Germline assignment: CDR1 SGHAT and CDR2 FQNNGV. The TCR comes from a woman aged 55-69 years with acute or convalescent COVID-19. The chain combines TRBV11-2 with TRBJ1-2, with D possibly being TRBD1 (5 bases). Material: peripheral blood. The CDR3: CASSLFSTGNYGYTF. In nucleotides, the CDR3 is TGTGCCAGCAGCTTATTCAGTACAGGCAACTATGGCTACACCTTC.